The 24 T cell receptor beta chains presented below share a single source sample, sequenced in a study of T cells in Graves' hyperthyroidism and ophthalmopathy. Amplification of TCR beta CDR3 regions was performed using RNA transcripts as template. Carried out on the TCR CDR3, a first-round RT-PCR used the HTBI primer set. MiXCR, run by TCRdb on the multiplex PCR reads, gives a single entry per CDR3 protein. The sample yields around 700,000 distinct CDR3 sequences, over 35% seen once. Sequencing was done on a sample of blood. The receptors come from a middle-aged woman with Graves' hyperthyroidism.

The V and J genes are TRBV6-2 or TRBV6-3 and TRBJ1-1; D perhaps matches TRBD1 (5 bases). V lost 5 bases to trimming and J lost 1 base, with 14 bases between them. The CDR3 length is 15 residues. Germline values: CDR1 MNHEY, CDR2 SVGEGT. In DNA, the CDR3 is TGTGCCAGCAGTCCACCGGCCGGGGGGAACACTGAAGCTTTCTTT. Amino acid sequence: CASSPPAGGNTEAFF.

Turning to this clonotype: This sequence may be a read error, since a much larger clone differs from it by one base. This chain links TRBV11-2 with TRBJ2-7; D is undetermined. The CDR3 totals 15 residues. Trimming removed 3 bases from V and 6 bases from J, with 18 bases in between. CDR1 is SGHAT and CDR2 is FQNNGV in the germline V gene. CDR3 nucleotides: TGTGCCAGCAGCTTTAGCCCCACGGCGAATCGCGAGCAGTACTTC. It encodes CASSFSPTANREQYF.

The J gene is TRBJ1-2, the V gene TRBV7-3; tentative D call: TRBD1 (5 bases). Looked up from germline, CDR1 is SGHTA and CDR2 is FQGTGA. This CDR3 comprises 14 residues. The ends were cut back, 5 bases at V and 6 bases at J, with 16 bases in the middle. The CDR3 nucleotides read TGTGCCAGCAGCCGATCCCGGGACGGACATGGCTACACCTTC. This sequence encodes CASSRSRDGHGYTF.

The chain carries TRBV6-5 and TRBJ1-2, with 9 positions matching TRBD1. V gave up 0 bases and J gave up 8 bases; unmatched junction bases: 7. Germline V lookup: CDR1 MNHEY, CDR2 SVGAGI. The CDR3 covers 15 residues. The CDR3 protein is CASSYSGTGSWGYTF. In DNA form, the CDR3 reads TGTGCCAGCAGTTACTCTGGGACAGGGTCGTGGGGCTACACCTTC.

A note on this clonotype: A much larger clone lies a single base off, so this may be a read error. V is TRBV20-1 and J is TRBJ1-2; D gene uncertain. V lost 3 bases and J 4 bases, leaving 12 bases between the germline ends. Germline CDR1 DFQATT, CDR2 SNEGSKA (reference sequence). The CDR3 spans 13 residues. The CDR3 loop is CSASPTVSYGYTF. DNA for the CDR3: TGCAGTGCTAGCCCCACAGTGTCCTATGGCTACACCTTC.

This chain uses TRBV12-3 or TRBV12-4 with TRBJ1-1; TRBD1 matches 9 bases. This CDR3 has 14 residues. V lost 5 bases, J lost 5 bases, and 6 bases stayed unmatched. CDR3 sequence (DNA): TGTGCCAGCAGTCCGGGACAGGGAACAACTGAAGCTTTCTTT. This translates into CASSPGQGTTEAFF.

Notes on this clonotype: A much larger clone differs from this one at a single base, so this may be a read error. V is TRBV10-3 and J is TRBJ1-6; a weak D match, TRBD1 (5 bases). Deletions cut 5 bases from V and 8 bases from J, with 10 bases between. CDR1 is ENHRY, CDR2 SYGVKD, per germline. There are 13 residues in the CDR3. CDR3 amino acids: CAISLRGDSPLHF. CDR3 sequence (DNA): TGTGCCATCAGTCTACGGGGGGATTCACCCCTCCACTTT.

This clonotype was seen many times. J is TRBJ1-2 and V is TRBV7-6; D is perhaps TRBD1 (6 bases). Germline-derived CDR1 and CDR2 are SGHVS and FNYEAQ. CDR3 length: 16 amino acids. Trimming cost V 5 bases and J 4 bases, with 20 bases left between them. The CDR3 DNA follows: TGTGCCAGCAGCCCCGATCCCGGGGGGCGAGGCTATGGCTACACCTTC. It codes for CASSPDPGGRGYGYTF.

Concerning this clonotype: The junction departs from germline at one end; a sequencing error may be responsible. This rearrangement joins TRBV7-7 to TRBJ2-1, with 9 positions matching TRBD2. The V gene's germline CDR1 is SSHAT and CDR2 FNYEAQ (reference sequence). The CDR3 is 16 residues long. CDR3 sequence: CASSLGDSGRSYEQFF. CDR3 DNA: TGTGCTAGCAGCTTAGGGGATAGCGGGAGAAGCTATGAGCAGTTCTTC.

The chain recombines TRBV4-3 with TRBJ1-5, with a weak D call TRBD1 (5 bases). Deletions cut 1 base from V and 4 bases from J, with 17 bases between. Per the germline V gene, CDR1 is LGHNA and CDR2 is YSLEER. This CDR3 has 17 amino acids. DNA for the CDR3: TGCGCCAGCAGCCAAGGGCCGCAGGGCAGGGAAAATCAGCCCCAGCATTTT. It codes for CASSQGPQGRENQPQHF.

V gene TRBV10-3 combines with J gene TRBJ1-2; no firm D call. The germline CDR1 and CDR2 sequences are ENHRY and SYGVKD. The CDR3 consists of 13 residues. V was shortened by 3 bases and J by 2 bases, with 7 bases between the two germline ends. The CDR3 spells CAISESSNYGYTF. CDR3 DNA sequence: TGTGCCATCAGTGAATCAAGCAACTATGGCTACACCTTC.

This clonotype was seen at least ten times. This chain connects TRBV6-6 to TRBJ2-7, with D perhaps TRBD1 or TRBD2 (5 bases each). V gave up 7 bases and J gave up 4 bases, with 20 bases separating them. This CDR3 has 15 amino acids. Germline CDR1 MNHNY, CDR2 SVGAGI (reference sequence). The CDR3 is CASIELSGPEYEQYF. As DNA, the CDR3 is TGTGCCAGCATCGAACTGTCGGGGCCAGAATACGAGCAGTACTTC.

This clonotype was detected many times. The chain uses TRBV25-1 and TRBJ1-4; D ambiguous. Trimming removed 3 bases at V and 0 bases at J, with 8 bases between. Per the germline V gene, CDR1 is MGHDK and CDR2 is SYGVNS. This CDR3 region has 15 residues. As DNA, the CDR3 is TGTGCCAGCAGTGATGATCAGTCAACTAATGAAAAACTGTTTTTT. Its protein is CASSDDQSTNEKLFF.

The sample holds a few counts of this clonotype. Here the CDR3 reads CASSSGLSNRGLLAGANVLTF. The CDR3 DNA reads as TGTGCCAGCAGCTCCGGACTGTCGAACAGGGGGCTTCTGGCTGGGGCCAACGTCCTGACTTTC. This chain connects TRBV7-2 to TRBJ2-6, with 9 bases lining up with TRBD1. J gave up 2 bases and V 4 bases, and 18 bases lay outside the gene matches. Germline CDR1 is SGHTA and CDR2 is FQGNSA. This CDR3 has 21 residues. The variable domain in full, completed from reference TRBV7-2 and TRBJ2-6, reads GAGVSQSPSNKVTEKGKDVELRCDPISGHTALYWYRQSLGQGLEFLIYFQGNSAPDKSGLPSDRFSAERTGGSVSTLTIQRTQQEDSAVYLCASSSGLSNRGLLAGANVLTFGAGSRLTVL.

This clonotype was seen only once. The chain uses TRBV9 and TRBJ1-6; 10 nucleotides agree with TRBD1. The ends lost 4 bases at V and 10 bases at J; junction bases unmatched: 11. The CDR3 sequence is 16 residues long. Germline loops: CDR1 SGDLS, CDR2 YYNGEE. The CDR3 nucleotides read TGTGCCAGCAGCCAAGATCGGACAGGGGGTTTATCACCCCTCCACTTT. It is translated as CASSQDRTGGLSPLHF.

This clonotype was counted only a few times. This chain uses TRBV27 with TRBJ2-7, with unresolved D. The closer fit of TRBJ2-5 to the DNA end suggests the J call may be wrong. The germline CDR1 and CDR2 sequences are MNHEY and SMNVEV (reference sequence). The CDR3 covers 14 residues. The CDR3 coding sequence is TGTGCCAGCAGTTTTTCAAACTTCGAAGAGACCCAGTACTTC. Encoded protein: CASSFSNFEETQYF.

Many counts were recorded for this clonotype. CDR3 protein: CSVRVMGTEAFF. CDR3 nucleotide sequence: TGCAGCGTTAGGGTTATGGGCACTGAAGCTTTCTTT. V is TRBV29-1 and J is TRBJ1-1, with D hard to call. The CDR3 runs to 12 residues. The V end lost 5 bases, the J end lost 4 bases, and 11 bases lay between the germline ends. Germline values: CDR1 SQVTM, CDR2 ANQGSEA.

This clonotype appeared once. The chain carries TRBV20-1 and TRBJ1-2; D may be TRBD1 (6 bases). The CDR3 length is 15 residues. CDR1 and CDR2 (germline): DFQATT, SNEGSKA (reference sequence). The germline V and J ends were trimmed by 0 bases and 3 bases, with 14 bases remaining between them. The CDR3 loop is CSARDSGGADYGYTF. The CDR3 bases are TGCAGTGCTAGAGATTCCGGGGGCGCCGACTATGGCTACACCTTC.

This clonotype was recorded many times. The CDR3 is CASSPTRTQYF. The CDR3 bases are TGTGCCAGCAGCCCTACAAGGACCCAGTACTTC. The chain uses TRBV7-2 and TRBJ2-5; D unclear. This CDR3 is 11 amino acids long. V shed 5 bases and J shed 7 bases, with 8 bases lying between them. Looked up from germline, CDR1 is SGHTA and CDR2 is FQGNSA.

This clonotype was recorded at least ten times. One end of the junction varies from germline; a read error may be responsible. This chain joins TRBV7-7 and TRBJ2-5; no firm D call. CDR1 is SSHAT and CDR2 is FNYEAQ in the germline V gene (reference sequence). This CDR3 is 15 amino acids long. Here the CDR3 reads CASSPLVNAQETQYF. The DNA for the CDR3 is TGTGCTAGCAGCCCGCTTGTCAACGCACAAGAGACCCAGTACTTC.

In its sample, this clonotype was seen many times. The V call is TRBV10-3, the J call TRBJ2-5; 9 bases agree with TRBD2. The ends lost 7 bases at V and 4 bases at J; junction bases unmatched: 4. The CDR3 is 13 residues long. The germline V gene has CDR1 ENHRY and CDR2 SYGVKD. As DNA, the CDR3 is TGTGCCATCAAAGGGCGGGAGGGAGAGACCCAGTACTTC. As protein: CAIKGREGETQYF.

This clonotype was seen a handful of times. The V and J genes are TRBV4-3 and TRBJ2-1; possible D gene TRBD1, 6 bases. V was clipped by 0 bases and J by 6 bases, with 9 bases between them. This CDR3 has 14 amino acids. The germline CDR1 and CDR2 sequences are LGHNA and YSLEER. Here the CDR3 reads CASSQDRGGNEQFF. The CDR3 coding sequence is TGCGCCAGCAGCCAAGACAGGGGTGGCAATGAGCAGTTCTTC.

This clonotype was detected ten times or more. This sequence joins TRBV3-1 and TRBJ1-6; the D gene is possibly TRBD1 (5 bases). V gave up 7 bases and J gave up 5 bases, with 15 bases separating them. This CDR3 is built from 15 residues. CDR1 LGHDT and CDR2 YNNKEL come from the germline V gene (reference sequence). CDR3 nucleotide sequence: TGTGCCAGCACCATTAGACAGACCAATAATTCACCCCTCCACTTT. Protein sequence: CASTIRQTNNSPLHF.

A few counts support this clonotype. The rearrangement uses TRBV20-1 and TRBJ2-7; perhaps TRBD1 as D (5 bases). The length of the CDR3 is 13 residues. CDR1 is DFQATT, CDR2 SNEGSKA, per germline (reference sequence). The CDR3 DNA sequence: TGCAGCGTTGGGCAGGGAAAGTCCTACGAGCAGTACTTC. Translating it yields CSVGQGKSYEQYF.